This T cell receptor (beta chain) emerged from a study of blood T cell repertoires in COVID-19. The overall study: Donors in the United States, Italy and Spain gave samples during acute or convalescent COVID-19. From T cells, B-cell-depleted T cells, or PBMCs came the material, which was cDNA or gDNA.

Germline V gene lookup returns CDR1 SNHLY and CDR2 FYNNEI. This CDR3 is 14 amino acids long. Trimming removed 6 bases from V and 1 base from J, with 10 bases in between. Methods used by the authors: How many nucleated cells were present was estimated from reference gene primer amplification. Clones were sequenced by immunoSEQ multiplex PCR, and TCRdb holds only the in-frame ones, with some missing. That table furnishes V, J and clone size, whereas the DNA furnished D and trimming. The table has roughly 250,000 clones, 82% seen once. The receptor's source is a woman aged 55-69 years with active or convalescent COVID-19. Sample: peripheral blood. The chain recombines TRBV2 with TRBJ2-4; D is unclear. In DNA form, the CDR3 reads TGTGCCAGCAGCGCCCCCCAGGCCAAAAACATTCAGTACTTC. This sequence encodes CASSAPQAKNIQYF.